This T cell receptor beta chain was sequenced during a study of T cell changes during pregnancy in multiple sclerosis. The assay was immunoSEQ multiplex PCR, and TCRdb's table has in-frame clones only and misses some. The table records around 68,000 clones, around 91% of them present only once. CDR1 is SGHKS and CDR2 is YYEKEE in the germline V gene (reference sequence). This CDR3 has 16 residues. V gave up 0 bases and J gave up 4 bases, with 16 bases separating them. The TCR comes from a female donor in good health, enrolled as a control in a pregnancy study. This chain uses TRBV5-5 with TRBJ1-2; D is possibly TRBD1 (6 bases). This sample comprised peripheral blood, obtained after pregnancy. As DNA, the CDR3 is TGTGCCAGCAGCTTGGCCTCACAGGGACGGGGCTATGGCTACACCTTC. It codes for CASSLASQGRGYGYTF.